The 5 T cell receptor beta chains listed next were all sequenced from one sample in a study of T cells in women clearing cervical HPV infection. Produced via immunoSEQ multiplex PCR; TCRdb's table is partial and in-frame only. The sample's table shows approximately 21,000 clones. The sample consisted of blood buffy coat. Every receptor here comes from a woman between 18 and 70 years old with a cervical HPV16 infection that either progressed to CIN3+ or cleared (not recorded which).

To note about this clone: The observed sequence ends 3 residues before the CDR3 terminus, with the missing tail filled in from the germline J gene. The chain is built from TRBV20-1 and TRBJ2-7, with TRBD2 matching over 8 bases. Germline assignment: CDR1 DFQATT and CDR2 SNEGSKA (reference sequence). The CDR3 length is 14 residues. V was pared by 4 bases and J by 3 bases, with 8 bases of the junction left unmatched. The CDR3 sequence is CSATPTTSGYEQYF. Partial CDR3 DNA: TGCAGTGCTACCCCAACCACTAGCGGCTACGAG.

Points on this clone: The sequence runs out 3 residues before the end of the CDR3; the remainder is reconstructed from the germline J gene. This chain connects TRBV20-1 to TRBJ2-3, with 9 bases identical to TRBD2. This CDR3 spans 14 amino acids. CDR1 is DFQATT and CDR2 is SNEGSKA in the germline V gene (reference sequence). The DNA read from the CDR3 is TGCAGTGCTAGAGAAACGCTAGCGGGATCGGCG. As protein: CSARETLAGSA. The full-length CDR3 reads as CSARETLAGSAQYF.

Of note for this clone: The read gets to within 3 residues of the CDR3 end, and the germline J gene fills in the rest. This rearrangement joins TRBV2 to TRBJ2-1, with TRBD2 matching over 11 bases. The V gene's germline CDR1 is SNHLY and CDR2 FYNNEI. Trimming cost V 6 bases and J 4 bases; bases outside gene matches: 8. The CDR3 is 16 amino acids. The CDR3 spells CASREIAGGRYNEQFF. Incomplete CDR3 DNA: TGTGCCAGCAGGGAAATAGCGGGGGGGAGGTACAATGAG.

To note about this clone: The read finishes 3 residues shy of the CDR3 end, and the germline J gene is used to complete it. The gene calls are TRBV10-1 and TRBJ1-1, with 7 positions matching TRBD1. The germline gives CDR1 WNHNN, CDR2 SYGVQD (reference sequence). Unmatched junction bases numbered 3, after V lost 4 bases and J lost 4 bases. This CDR3 is built from 13 residues. The CDR3 protein is CASSATGATEAFF. The sequenced part of the CDR3 DNA is TGCGCCAGCAGTGCAACAGGGGCCACTGAA.

To note about this clone: The read finishes 3 residues shy of the CDR3 end, and the germline J gene is used to complete it. The chain has TRBV20-1 and TRBJ2-7, with 12 bases aligning to TRBD2. Germline trimming cut 8 bases from V and 0 bases from J; bases unmatched to any gene: 14. Germline V CDR1 and CDR2: DFQATT, SNEGSKA (reference sequence). The CDR3 loop spans 17 amino acids. The covered CDR3 bases are TGCAGTTATAATTGGGGACTAGCGGGTTTTGCCTCCTACGAG. Its protein product is CSYNWGLAGFASYE. The full CDR3 sequence reads CSYNWGLAGFASYEQYF.